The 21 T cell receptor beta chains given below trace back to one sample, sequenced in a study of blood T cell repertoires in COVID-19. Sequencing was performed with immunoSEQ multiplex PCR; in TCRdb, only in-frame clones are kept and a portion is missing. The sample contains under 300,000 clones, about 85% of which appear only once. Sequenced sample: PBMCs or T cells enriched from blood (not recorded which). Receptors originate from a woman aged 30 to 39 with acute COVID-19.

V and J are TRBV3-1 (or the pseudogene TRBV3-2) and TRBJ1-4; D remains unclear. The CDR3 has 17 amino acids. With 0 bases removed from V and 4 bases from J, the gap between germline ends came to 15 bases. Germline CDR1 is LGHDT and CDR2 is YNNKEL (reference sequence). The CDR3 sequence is CASSQERARGGNEKLFF. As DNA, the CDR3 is TGTGCCAGCAGCCAAGAGAGGGCGCGGGGAGGTAATGAAAAACTGTTTTTT.

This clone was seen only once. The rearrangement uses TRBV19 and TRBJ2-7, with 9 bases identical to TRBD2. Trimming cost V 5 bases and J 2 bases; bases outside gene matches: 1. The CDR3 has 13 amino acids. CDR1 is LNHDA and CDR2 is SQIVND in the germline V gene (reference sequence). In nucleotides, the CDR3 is TGTGCCAGTAGTGGCGGGGGGGCCTACGAGCAGTACTTC. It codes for CASSGGGAYEQYF.

For the CDR3, the DNA is TGTGCCAGCAGGGGACAGGGAAGTTTAAGAACTGAAGCTTTCTTT. This gives the protein CASRGQGSLRTEAFF. The chain combines TRBV3-1 (or the pseudogene TRBV3-2) with TRBJ1-1; TRBD1 matches at 9 bases. CDR1 and CDR2 from the germline V gene are LGHDT and YNNKEL (reference sequence). This CDR3 has 15 residues. V was pared by 6 bases and J by 5 bases, with 10 bases of the junction left unmatched.

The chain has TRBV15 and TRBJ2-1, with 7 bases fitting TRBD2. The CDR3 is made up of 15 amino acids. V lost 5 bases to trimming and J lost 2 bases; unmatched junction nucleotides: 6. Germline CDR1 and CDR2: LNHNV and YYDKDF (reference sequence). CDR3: CATSGPGTTYNEQFF. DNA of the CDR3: TGTGCCACCAGCGGCCCCGGGACTACCTACAATGAGCAGTTCTTC.

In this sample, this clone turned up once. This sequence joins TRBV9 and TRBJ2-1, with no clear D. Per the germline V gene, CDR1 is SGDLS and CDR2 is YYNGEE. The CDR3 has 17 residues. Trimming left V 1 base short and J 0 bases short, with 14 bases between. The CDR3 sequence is CASSVTGGKSSYNEQFF. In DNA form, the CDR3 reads TGTGCCAGCAGCGTAACGGGTGGAAAGAGCTCCTACAATGAGCAGTTCTTC.

In DNA form, the CDR3 reads TGTGCCAGCAGTGTGACCGGAGGCACCGGGGAGCTGTTTTTT. Encoded protein: CASSVTGGTGELFF. V usage is TRBV13 and J usage is TRBJ2-2, with D possibly TRBD2 on 5 matching bases. Trimming stripped 6 bases from V and 4 bases from J, with 12 bases between. In germline, CDR1 is PRHDT, CDR2 FYEKMQ (reference sequence). The CDR3 loop spans 14 amino acids.

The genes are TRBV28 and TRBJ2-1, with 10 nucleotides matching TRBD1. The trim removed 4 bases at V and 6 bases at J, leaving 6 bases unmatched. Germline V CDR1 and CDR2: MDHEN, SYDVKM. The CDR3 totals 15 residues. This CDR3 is CASSSTGGWVNEQFF. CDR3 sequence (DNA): TGTGCCAGCAGTTCGACAGGGGGCTGGGTCAATGAGCAGTTCTTC.

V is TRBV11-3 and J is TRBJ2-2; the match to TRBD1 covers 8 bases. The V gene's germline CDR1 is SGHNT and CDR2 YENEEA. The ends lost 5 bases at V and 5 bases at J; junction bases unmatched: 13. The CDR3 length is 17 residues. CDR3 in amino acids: CASSAWGSGGSTGELFF. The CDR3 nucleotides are TGTGCCAGCAGCGCCTGGGGGTCAGGGGGCTCTACCGGGGAGCTGTTTTTT.

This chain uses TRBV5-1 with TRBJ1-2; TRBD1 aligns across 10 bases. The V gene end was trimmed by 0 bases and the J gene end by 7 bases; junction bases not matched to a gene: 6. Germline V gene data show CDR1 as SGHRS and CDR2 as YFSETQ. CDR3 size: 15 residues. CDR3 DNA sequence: TGCGCCAGCAGCTTGGGCGACAGGGGGCGTTTTGGCTACACCTTC. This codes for CASSLGDRGRFGYTF.

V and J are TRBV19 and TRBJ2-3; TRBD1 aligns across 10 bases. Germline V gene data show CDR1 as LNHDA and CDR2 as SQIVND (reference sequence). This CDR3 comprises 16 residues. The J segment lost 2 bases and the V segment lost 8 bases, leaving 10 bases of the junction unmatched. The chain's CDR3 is CASRRQGAPLTDTQYF. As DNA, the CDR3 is TGTGCCAGTCGACGACAGGGGGCCCCACTCACAGATACGCAGTATTTT.

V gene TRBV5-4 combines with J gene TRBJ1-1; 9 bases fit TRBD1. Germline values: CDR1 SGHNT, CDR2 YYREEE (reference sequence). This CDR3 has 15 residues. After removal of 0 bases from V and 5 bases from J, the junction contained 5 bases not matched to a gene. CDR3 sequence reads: CASSLVGQGWTEAFF. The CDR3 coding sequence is TGTGCCAGCAGCTTGGTGGGACAGGGTTGGACTGAAGCTTTCTTT.

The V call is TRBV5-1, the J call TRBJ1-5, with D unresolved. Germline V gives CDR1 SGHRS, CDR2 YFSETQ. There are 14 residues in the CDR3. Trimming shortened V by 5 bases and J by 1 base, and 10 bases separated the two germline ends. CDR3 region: CASSRGLSNQPQHF. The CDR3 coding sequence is TGCGCCAGCAGTAGAGGATTGAGCAATCAGCCCCAGCATTTT.

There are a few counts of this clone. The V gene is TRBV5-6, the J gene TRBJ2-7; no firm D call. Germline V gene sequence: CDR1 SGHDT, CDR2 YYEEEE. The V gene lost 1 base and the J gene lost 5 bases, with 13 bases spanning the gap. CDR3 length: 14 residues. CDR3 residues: CASSLYSILHEQYF. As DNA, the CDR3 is TGTGCCAGCAGCTTGTACAGTATTCTGCACGAGCAGTACTTC.

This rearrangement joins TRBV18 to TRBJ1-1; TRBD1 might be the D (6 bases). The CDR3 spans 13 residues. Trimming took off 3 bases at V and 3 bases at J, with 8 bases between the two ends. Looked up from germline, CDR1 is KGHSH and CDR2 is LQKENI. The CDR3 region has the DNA TGTGCCAGCTCACCGGACAGAGACACTGAAGCTTTCTTT. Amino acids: CASSPDRDTEAFF.

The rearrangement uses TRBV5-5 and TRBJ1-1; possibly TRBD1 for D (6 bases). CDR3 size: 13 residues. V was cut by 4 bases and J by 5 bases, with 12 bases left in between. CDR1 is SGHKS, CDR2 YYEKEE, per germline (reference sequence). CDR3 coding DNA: TGTGCCAGCAGCGATACAGGGCGAACTGAAGCTTTCTTT. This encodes CASSDTGRTEAFF.

This CDR3 is CASSRGDRVNTEAFF. The CDR3 DNA is TGTGCCAGTAGTAGGGGGGACAGGGTGAACACTGAAGCTTTCTTT. The gene calls are TRBV19 and TRBJ1-1; 9 bases align to TRBD1. The CDR3 has 15 residues. Germline V CDR1 and CDR2: LNHDA, SQIVND (reference sequence). After removal of 4 bases from V and 0 bases from J, the junction contained 3 bases not matched to a gene.

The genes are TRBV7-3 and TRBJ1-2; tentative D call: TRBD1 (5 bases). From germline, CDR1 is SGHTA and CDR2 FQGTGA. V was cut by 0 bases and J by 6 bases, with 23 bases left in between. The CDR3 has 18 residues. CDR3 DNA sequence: TGTGCCAGCAGCTTAACGGCACGAACAGGAATACCGGACGATGGCTACACCTTC. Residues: CASSLTARTGIPDDGYTF.

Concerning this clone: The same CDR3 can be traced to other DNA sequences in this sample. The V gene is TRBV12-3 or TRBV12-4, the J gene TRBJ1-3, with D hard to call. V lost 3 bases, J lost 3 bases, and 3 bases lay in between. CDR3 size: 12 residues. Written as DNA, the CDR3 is TGTGCCAGCAGTTTTATTGGAAACACCATATATTTT. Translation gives CASSFIGNTIYF.

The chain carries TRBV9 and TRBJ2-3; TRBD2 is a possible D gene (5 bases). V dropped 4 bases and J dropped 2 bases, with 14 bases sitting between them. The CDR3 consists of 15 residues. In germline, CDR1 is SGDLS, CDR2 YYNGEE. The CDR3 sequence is CASSPPGLDTDTQYF. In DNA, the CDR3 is TGTGCCAGCAGCCCCCCGGGATTAGACACAGATACGCAGTATTTT.

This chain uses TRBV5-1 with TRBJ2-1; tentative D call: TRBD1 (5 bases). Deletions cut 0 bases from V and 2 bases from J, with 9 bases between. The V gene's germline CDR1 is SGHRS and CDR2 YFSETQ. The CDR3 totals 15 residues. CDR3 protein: CASSLGTQTYNEQFF. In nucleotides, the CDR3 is TGCGCCAGCAGCTTGGGGACACAGACCTACAATGAGCAGTTCTTC. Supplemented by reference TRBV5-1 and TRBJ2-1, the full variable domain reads KAGVTQTPRYLIKTRGQQVTLSCSPISGHRSVSWYQQTPGQGLQFLFEYFSETQRNKGNFPGRFSGRQFSNSRSEMNVSTLELGDSALYLCASSLGTQTYNEQFFGPGTRLTVL.

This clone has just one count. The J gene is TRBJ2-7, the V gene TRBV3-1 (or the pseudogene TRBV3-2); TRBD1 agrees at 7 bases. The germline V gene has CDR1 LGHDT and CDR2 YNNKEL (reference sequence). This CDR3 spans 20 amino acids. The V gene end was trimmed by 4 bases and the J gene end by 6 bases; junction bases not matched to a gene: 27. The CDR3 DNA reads TGTGCCAGCAGCCCAATTCGGACAGGAGTGATCTTACGCCCCGATTCCGAGCAGTACTTC. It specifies CASSPIRTGVILRPDSEQYF.